Below are 12 T cell receptor beta chains sequenced from a single sample in a study of blood T cell repertoires in COVID-19. The method was immunoSEQ multiplex PCR; TCRdb's version includes in-frame clones alone and lacks a portion of them. The sample lists 40,000 to 60,000 clones, around 84% occurring once. Sequencing was carried out using peripheral blood. Receptors originate from a man between 45 and 60 years old with acute or convalescent COVID-19.

This rearrangement joins TRBV28 to TRBJ2-1; 7 bases are a match to TRBD2. V lost 10 bases, J lost 7 bases, and 13 bases stayed unmatched. The CDR3 extends over 14 amino acids. The germline V gene encodes CDR1 MDHEN and CDR2 SYDVKM. CDR3 sequence reads: CATNLAGLGNEQFF. The DNA for the CDR3 is TGTGCCACCAACTTAGCGGGCCTTGGGAATGAGCAGTTCTTC.

V gene TRBV28 combines with J gene TRBJ2-1; possibly TRBD1 for D (6 bases). CDR3 size: 14 residues. Trimming shortened V by 6 bases and J by 2 bases, and 11 bases separated the two germline ends. Germline V lookup: CDR1 MDHEN, CDR2 SYDVKM. CDR3 coding DNA: TGTGCCAGCAGGGGGGCTTCCCCCTACAATGAGCAGTTCTTC. Amino acid sequence: CASRGASPYNEQFF.

The chain is built from TRBV7-9 and TRBJ1-6; D unresolved. Germline CDR1 is SEHNR and CDR2 is FQNEAQ (reference sequence). Trimming left V 2 bases short and J 8 bases short, with 7 bases between. The CDR3 totals 13 residues. The chain's CDR3 is CASSLTQDSPLHF. CDR3 sequence (DNA): TGTGCCAGCAGCTTAACTCAGGATTCACCCCTCCACTTT.

This sequence joins TRBV7-9 and TRBJ1-4; TRBD1 matches at 7 bases. This CDR3 contains 17 residues. J lost 4 bases, V lost 2 bases, and 10 bases had no gene match. CDR1 SEHNR and CDR2 FQNEAQ come from the germline V gene (reference sequence). The CDR3 region is CASSLSFGQADNEKLFF. CDR3 nucleotide sequence: TGTGCCAGCAGCTTATCATTCGGACAGGCTGATAATGAAAAACTGTTTTTT.

This rearrangement joins TRBV4-1 to TRBJ2-1; 8 positions match TRBD1. Looked up from germline, CDR1 is MGHRA and CDR2 is YSYEKL. J was trimmed by 1 base and V by 1 base; bases with no gene match: 0. This CDR3 spans 15 amino acids. The CDR3: CASSQGQGSYNEQFF. In nucleotides, the CDR3 is TGCGCCAGCAGCCAAGGACAGGGGTCCTACAATGAGCAGTTCTTC.

This rearrangement joins TRBV19 to TRBJ1-6; D might be TRBD1 (5 bases). Germline V CDR1 and CDR2: LNHDA, SQIVND (reference sequence). This CDR3 has 15 residues. Trimming removed 9 bases from V and 0 bases from J, with 12 bases in between. In DNA form, the CDR3 reads TGTGCCAGCCAGGCGGGGGGCTCCTATAATTCACCCCTCCACTTT. Translated, it gives CASQAGGSYNSPLHF.

A note on this clone: A junction end diverges from the germline sequence, so it may reflect a read error. The J gene is TRBJ2-3, the V gene TRBV7-6; TRBD2 aligns across 9 bases. Germline assignment: CDR1 SGHVS and CDR2 FNYEAQ. CDR3 length: 16 amino acids. CDR3 sequence: CASTLRREGGTDTQYF. CDR3 bases: TGTGCCAGCACCTTACGGCGGGAGGGGGGCACAGATACGCAGTATTTT.

This clone showed up just once. The chain recombines TRBV4-3 with TRBJ1-5; unclear D gene. The V end was cut by 0 bases, the J end by 6 bases, with 12 bases between. The CDR3 spans 15 residues. Germline-derived CDR1 and CDR2 are LGHNA and YSLEER. The CDR3 DNA sequence: TGCGCCAGCAGCCAAGATCATCGGGTAATTCAGCCCCAGCATTTT. It encodes CASSQDHRVIQPQHF.

This clone showed up just a few times. The chain carries TRBV11-2 and TRBJ2-2; D might be TRBD2 (5 bases). The V end lost 0 bases, the J end lost 7 bases, and 6 bases lay between the germline ends. This CDR3 spans 13 amino acids. Germline V lookup: CDR1 SGHAT, CDR2 FQNNGV. CDR3 DNA: TGTGCCAGCAGCTTAGATCGGGGCGGGGAGCTGTTTTTT. It yields the protein CASSLDRGGELFF.

This rearrangement joins TRBV19 to TRBJ2-1; 8 positions agree with TRBD1. Trimming cost V 7 bases and J 5 bases; bases outside gene matches: 4. CDR3 length: 13 amino acids. Germline loops: CDR1 LNHDA, CDR2 SQIVND (reference sequence). Here the CDR3 DNA reads TGTGCCAGTACTGAGACAGGGGACAATGAGCAGTTCTTC. It translates to CASTETGDNEQFF. The full variable domain, with the rest looked up from reference TRBV19 and TRBJ2-1, is DGGITQSPKYLFRKEGQNVTLSCEQNLNHDAMYWYRQDPGQGLRLIYYSQIVNDFQKGDIAEGYSVSREKKESFPLTVTSAQKNPTAFYLCASTETGDNEQFFGPGTRLTVL.

This sequence joins TRBV20-1 and TRBJ1-4, with TRBD1 identical over 7 bases. Germline trimming cut 3 bases from V and 6 bases from J; bases unmatched to any gene: 4. Germline values: CDR1 DFQATT, CDR2 SNEGSKA (reference sequence). The CDR3 spans 13 residues. The chain's CDR3 is CSASHQGDEKLFF. DNA of the CDR3: TGCAGTGCTAGTCATCAGGGGGATGAAAAACTGTTTTTT.

This chain links TRBV5-4 with TRBJ2-5; 8 positions agree with TRBD1. The CDR3 has 14 residues. The J segment lost 2 bases and the V segment lost 2 bases, leaving 2 bases of the junction unmatched. Germline V gives CDR1 SGHNT, CDR2 YYREEE (reference sequence). The CDR3 sequence is CASSFRQGQETQYF. The CDR3 DNA reads as TGTGCCAGCAGCTTCCGACAGGGGCAAGAGACCCAGTACTTC.